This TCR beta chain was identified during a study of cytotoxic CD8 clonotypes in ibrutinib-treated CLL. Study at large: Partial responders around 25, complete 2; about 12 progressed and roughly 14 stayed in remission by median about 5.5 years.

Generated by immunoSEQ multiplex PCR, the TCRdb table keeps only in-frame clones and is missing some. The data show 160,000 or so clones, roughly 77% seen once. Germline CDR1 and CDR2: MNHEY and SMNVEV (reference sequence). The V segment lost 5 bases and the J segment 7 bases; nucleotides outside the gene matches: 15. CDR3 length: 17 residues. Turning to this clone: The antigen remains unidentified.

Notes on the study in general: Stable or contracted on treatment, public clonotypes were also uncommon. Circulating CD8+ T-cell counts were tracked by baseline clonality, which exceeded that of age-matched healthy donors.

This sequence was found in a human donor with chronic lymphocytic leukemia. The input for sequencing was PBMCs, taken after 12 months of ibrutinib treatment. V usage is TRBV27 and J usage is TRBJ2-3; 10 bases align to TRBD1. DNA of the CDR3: TGTGCCAGCAGTCCCCCGACAGGGGGCTGGGTATGGAATACGCAGTATTTT. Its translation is CASSPPTGGWVWNTQYF.